This T cell receptor (beta chain) was sequenced in a study of blood T cell repertoires in COVID-19. At the level of the study: There were acute and convalescent COVID-19 samples, and they came from the United States, Italy and Spain.

Germline loops: CDR1 MNHEY, CDR2 SMNVEV (reference sequence). V shed 4 bases and J 0 bases; nucleotides not matched to a gene: 8. This CDR3 region has 17 residues. Generated by immunoSEQ multiplex PCR, the TCRdb table keeps only in-frame clones and is missing some. The data hold about 55,000 clones, with about 93% observed a single time. This chain joins TRBV27 and TRBJ2-1, with TRBD2 identical over 8 bases. The clonotype was recovered from a human donor with active COVID-19. The donor label of this sample is uncertain. Sequencing was carried out using peripheral blood. CDR3 in DNA: TGTGCCAGCAGTTCAGGAGCGGGAGCGAGCTCCTACAATGAGCAGTTCTTC. Translated: CASSSGAGASSYNEQFF.